Below are 25 T cell receptor beta chains sequenced from a single sample in a study of persistence of HIV-infected CD4 T cells. For these receptors, no antigen is known. Cells were stimulated nonspecifically with anti-CD3/anti-CD28 magnetic beads. Sorting of responding CD4+ T cells relied on upregulated CD40 ligand together with CD69. The libraries were made with immunoSEQ version 4 in survey mode. Libraries were prepared by immunoSEQ multiplex PCR; TCRdb keeps only in-frame clonotypes and omits some of them. The repertoire holds roughly 45,000 clones, around 90% seen once, with 0.95% to 1.1% in the top ten. The sequencing here drew on CD4+ T cells sorted from PBMCs after roughly 18-hour stimulation, taken from a patient who received antiretroviral therapy. The origin of the receptors is an adult man with HIV who was CMV-seropositive.

The count of this clone is one. The chain's CDR3 is CAVNGQGGTDTQYF. The DNA of the CDR3 is TGTGCCGTAAATGGACAGGGAGGAACAGATACGCAGTATTTT. The chain has TRBV6-6 and TRBJ2-3; 8 nucleotides agree with TRBD1. The CDR3 spans 14 residues. In germline, CDR1 is MNHNY, CDR2 SVGAGI (reference sequence). Germline trimming cut 11 bases from V and 3 bases from J; bases unmatched to any gene: 10.

The CDR3 bases are TGTGCCAGTTGTCCCGGGACAAGTCTGAGGGGCAAAAACATTCAGTACTTC. Its translation is CASCPGTSLRGKNIQYF. The V call is TRBV19, the J call TRBJ2-4; TRBD1 might be the D (6 bases). There are 17 residues in the CDR3. In germline, CDR1 is LNHDA, CDR2 SQIVND (reference sequence). V lost 8 bases to trimming and J lost 3 bases, with 23 bases between them.

The CDR3 sequence is CASSMGKGTGELFF. The DNA for the CDR3 is TGTGCCAGTAGTATGGGAAAGGGCACCGGGGAGCTGTTTTTT. J is TRBJ2-2 and V is TRBV19, with no clear D. Germline lookup yields CDR1 LNHDA and CDR2 SQIVND (reference sequence). The ends were cut back, 3 bases at V and 4 bases at J, with 9 bases in the middle. This CDR3 is 14 amino acids long.

The V call is TRBV5-1, the J call TRBJ2-2; 7 bases line up with TRBD1. Looked up from germline, CDR1 is SGHRS and CDR2 is YFSETQ. There are 14 residues in the CDR3. Trimming removed 3 bases from V and 5 bases from J; junction bases left unmatched: 4. The DNA of the CDR3 is TGCGCCAGCAGCTGGGGACAGTCAACCGGGGAGCTGTTTTTT. This translates into CASSWGQSTGELFF.

CDR3 in amino acids: CASSRDSNQPQHF. CDR3 nucleotide sequence: TGCGCCAGCAGTCGGGATAGCAATCAGCCCCAGCATTTT. The rearrangement joins TRBV5-1 to TRBJ1-5; D gene ambiguous. CDR1 and CDR2 from the germline V gene are SGHRS and YFSETQ. Trimming removed 5 bases at V and 0 bases at J, with 6 bases between. CDR3 length: 13 amino acids. The variable domain in full, with the rest retrieved from reference TRBV5-1 and TRBJ1-5, is KAGVTQTPRYLIKTRGQQVTLSCSPISGHRSVSWYQQTPGQGLQFLFEYFSETQRNKGNFPGRFSGRQFSNSRSEMNVSTLELGDSALYLCASSRDSNQPQHFGDGTRLSIL.

The V call is TRBV2, the J call TRBJ1-1; the D gene is possibly TRBD1 (5 bases). CDR3 length: 11 amino acids. V gave up 5 bases and J gave up 7 bases, with 8 bases separating them. Germline CDR1 SNHLY, CDR2 FYNNEI. CDR3 sequence (DNA): TGTGCCAGCAGTCCTGACAGTGAAGCTTTCTTT. This translates into CASSPDSEAFF.

In nucleotides, the CDR3 is TGTGCCAGCAGCCTTGACAGAAGAGGAGAGACCCAGTACTTC. Translation gives CASSLDRRGETQYF. This sequence joins TRBV5-4 and TRBJ2-5; maybe TRBD1 (5 bases). The CDR3 covers 14 residues. Germline V gene sequence: CDR1 SGHNT, CDR2 YYREEE (reference sequence). V shed 4 bases and J shed 4 bases, with 14 bases lying between them.

CDR3 nucleotide sequence: TGCGCCAGCAGCCAAGACAGGGTCGTCTATGGCTACACCTTC. Its translation: CASSQDRVVYGYTF. The rearrangement joins TRBV4-1 to TRBJ1-2; D is possibly TRBD1 (5 bases). V was trimmed by 0 bases and J by 4 bases, leaving 9 bases between them. Per the germline V gene, CDR1 is MGHRA and CDR2 is YSYEKL. The CDR3 runs 14 residues.

The V gene is TRBV15, the J gene TRBJ1-5, with D perhaps TRBD1 (5 bases). In germline, CDR1 is LNHNV, CDR2 YYDKDF (reference sequence). The length of the CDR3 is 18 residues. Trimming stripped 3 bases from V and 3 bases from J, with 21 bases between. The CDR3 loop is CATSRPSIPGTNNQPQHF. As DNA, the CDR3 is TGTGCCACCAGCAGGCCCTCAATCCCCGGGACTAACAATCAGCCCCAGCATTTT. The variable domain in full, with the rest retrieved from reference TRBV15 and TRBJ1-5, is DAMVIQNPRYQVTQFGKPVTLSCSQTLNHNVMYWYQQKSSQAPKLLFHYYDKDFNNEADTPDNFQSRRPNTSFCFLDIRSPGLGDTAMYLCATSRPSIPGTNNQPQHFGDGTRLSIL.

This chain uses TRBV10-2 with TRBJ1-4; the D gene is possibly TRBD1 (5 bases). The CDR3 is 13 amino acids. Germline assignment: CDR1 WSHSY and CDR2 SAAADI. The germline V and J ends were trimmed by 4 bases and 3 bases, with 6 bases remaining between them. The CDR3 DNA sequence: TGCGCCAGCAGTGGACAGCCTAATGAAAAACTGTTTTTT. This gives the protein CASSGQPNEKLFF.

The chain carries TRBV19 and TRBJ2-3; D is undetermined. Trimming removed 3 bases from V and 6 bases from J, with 16 bases in between. CDR3 length: 15 amino acids. Germline lookup yields CDR1 LNHDA and CDR2 SQIVND (reference sequence). CDR3 amino acids: CASSIAFGAVDTQYF. For the CDR3, the DNA is TGTGCCAGTAGTATTGCATTTGGAGCAGTCGATACGCAGTATTTT.

This clone has only one observation. The rearrangement joins TRBV11-2 to TRBJ2-7, with a possible D match to TRBD2 (7 bases). Germline loops: CDR1 SGHAT, CDR2 FQNNGV. With 1 base removed from V and 5 bases from J, the gap between germline ends came to 15 bases. The CDR3 spans 15 residues. The CDR3 spells CASSLGGGPLDEQYF. CDR3 sequence (DNA): TGTGCCAGCAGCTTAGGGGGGGGGCCGCTCGACGAGCAGTACTTC.

The rearrangement links TRBV19 to TRBJ1-1; D remains ambiguous. Trimming pared 1 base from V and 3 bases from J, leaving 6 bases between. The CDR3 has 13 residues. CDR1 LNHDA and CDR2 SQIVND come from the germline V gene (reference sequence). Here the CDR3 reads CASSIGGDTEAFF. The DNA for the CDR3 is TGTGCCAGTAGTATAGGTGGTGACACTGAAGCTTTCTTT.

The chain joins TRBV25-1 to TRBJ1-1, with a tentative D call TRBD1 (6 bases). V shed 6 bases and J shed 4 bases, with 12 bases lying between them. This CDR3 is built from 13 residues. CDR1 and CDR2 from the germline V gene are MGHDK and SYGVNS. The CDR3 loop reads CASSTGGATEAFF. DNA of the CDR3: TGTGCCAGCAGCACGGGGGGGGCCACTGAAGCTTTCTTT.

The chain has TRBV29-1 and TRBJ2-7, with unresolved D. V lost 5 bases, J lost 1 base, and 9 bases lay in between. Germline values: CDR1 SQVTM, CDR2 ANQGSEA. The CDR3 sequence is 12 residues long. The CDR3 sequence is CSVQYSSYEQYF. The CDR3 DNA reads TGCAGCGTTCAGTACAGTTCCTACGAGCAGTACTTC.

CDR3 in amino acids: CASSLGLAGAPQYF. The CDR3, as DNA: TGTGCCAGCAGTTTGGGACTAGCGGGGGCCCCCCAGTACTTC. The rearrangement joins TRBV6-5 to TRBJ2-5; TRBD2 aligns across 14 bases. The germline gives CDR1 MNHEY, CDR2 SVGAGI. V shed 4 bases, J shed 9 bases, and the junction held 4 bases outside the gene matches. There are 14 residues in the CDR3.

The chain carries TRBV24-1 and TRBJ2-3; TRBD2 aligns across 12 bases. This CDR3 comprises 17 residues. J was trimmed by 4 bases and V by 5 bases; bases with no gene match: 9. Germline V CDR1 and CDR2: KGHDR, SFDVKD. The CDR3 sequence is CATSAPSGGAGADTQYF. The CDR3 DNA reads TGTGCCACCAGTGCCCCTAGCGGGGGGGCCGGGGCAGATACGCAGTATTTT.

The V gene is TRBV7-2, the J gene TRBJ2-3; the D gene is possibly TRBD1 (6 bases). The CDR3 has 14 residues. CDR1 and CDR2 from the germline V gene are SGHTA and FQGNSA. Trimming took off 4 bases at V and 8 bases at J, with 16 bases between the two ends. CDR3 nucleotide sequence: TGTGCCAGCAGCTCGCAGGGCAAAGGGGGTACGCAGTATTTT. Amino acids: CASSSQGKGGTQYF. The full variable domain, with the rest looked up from reference TRBV7-2 and TRBJ2-3, is GAGVSQSPSNKVTEKGKDVELRCDPISGHTALYWYRQSLGQGLEFLIYFQGNSAPDKSGLPSDRFSAERTGGSVSTLTIQRTQQEDSAVYLCASSSQGKGGTQYFGPGTRLTVL.

The chain links TRBV6-5 to TRBJ1-4, with D hard to call. The germline V gene has CDR1 MNHEY and CDR2 SVGAGI. V was shortened by 7 bases and J by 4 bases, with 16 bases between the two germline ends. This CDR3 has 15 residues. CDR3: CASKLQGYNNEKLFF. The CDR3 region has the DNA TGTGCCAGCAAACTGCAAGGGTATAATAATGAAAAACTGTTTTTT.

The chain couples TRBV19 to TRBJ1-4; D may be TRBD1 (5 bases). The V end lost 8 bases, the J end lost 4 bases, and 11 bases lay between the germline ends. Germline CDR1 and CDR2: LNHDA and SQIVND (reference sequence). The CDR3 contains 13 residues. CDR3 in amino acids: CASRDRYNEKLFF. In nucleotides, the CDR3 is TGTGCCAGTCGGGACCGATATAATGAAAAACTGTTTTTT. Full variable domain (rest looked up from reference TRBV19 and TRBJ1-4): DGGITQSPKYLFRKEGQNVTLSCEQNLNHDAMYWYRQDPGQGLRLIYYSQIVNDFQKGDIAEGYSVSREKKESFPLTVTSAQKNPTAFYLCASRDRYNEKLFFGSGTQLSVL.

This chain links TRBV5-5 with TRBJ1-1; D is uncertain. Trimming removed 0 bases at V and 1 base at J, with 13 bases between. Germline CDR1 is SGHKS and CDR2 is YYEKEE (reference sequence). This CDR3 region has 16 residues. The CDR3 nucleotides read TGTGCCAGCAGCTTGGTTTTAATCCCTTCGAACACTGAAGCTTTCTTT. Translation gives CASSLVLIPSNTEAFF.

Written as DNA, the CDR3 is TGTGCCAGCAGCCTGGGACAGGGGGTAACTAATGAAAAACTGTTTTTT. It translates to CASSLGQGVTNEKLFF. The chain is built from TRBV5-8 and TRBJ1-4, with TRBD1 matching 11 bases. V lost 4 bases to trimming and J lost 1 base; unmatched junction nucleotides: 3. The CDR3 length is 16 residues. Germline CDR1 SGHTS, CDR2 YDEGEE. Together with reference TRBV5-8 and TRBJ1-4, the CDR3 gives the full variable domain: EAGVTQSPTHLIKTRGQQATLRCSPISGHTSVYWYQQALGLGLQFLLWYDEGEERNRGNFPPRFSGRQFPNYSSELNVNALELEDSALYLCASSLGQGVTNEKLFFGSGTQLSVL.

This clone was detected only once. The chain employs TRBV5-1 and TRBJ2-3; D gene uncertain. The V and J ends lost 0 bases and 4 bases respectively, with 12 bases between them. The CDR3 is 15 amino acids. In germline, CDR1 is SGHRS, CDR2 YFSETQ. The CDR3 nucleotides read TGCGCCAGCAGCTTGGATGCGACCGGAGCAGATACGCAGTATTTT. Translated, it gives CASSLDATGADTQYF.

The chain couples TRBV18 to TRBJ2-1; TRBD1 agrees at 8 bases. The V gene's germline CDR1 is KGHSH and CDR2 LQKENI. V lost 1 base and J lost 4; bases outside the gene matches: 0. The CDR3 loop spans 14 amino acids. Here the CDR3 DNA reads TGTGCCAGCTCACCACGGACAGGGTACAATGAGCAGTTCTTC. Translation: CASSPRTGYNEQFF.

The chain links TRBV7-8 to TRBJ1-1; 8 positions agree with TRBD1. The CDR3 runs 14 residues. Germline assignment: CDR1 SGHVS and CDR2 FQNEAQ. The V gene end was trimmed by 5 bases and the J gene end by 6 bases; junction bases not matched to a gene: 8. DNA for the CDR3: TGTGCCAGCAGCCCCGGACAGGGAGGTGCTGAAGCTTTCTTT. Protein product: CASSPGQGGAEAFF.